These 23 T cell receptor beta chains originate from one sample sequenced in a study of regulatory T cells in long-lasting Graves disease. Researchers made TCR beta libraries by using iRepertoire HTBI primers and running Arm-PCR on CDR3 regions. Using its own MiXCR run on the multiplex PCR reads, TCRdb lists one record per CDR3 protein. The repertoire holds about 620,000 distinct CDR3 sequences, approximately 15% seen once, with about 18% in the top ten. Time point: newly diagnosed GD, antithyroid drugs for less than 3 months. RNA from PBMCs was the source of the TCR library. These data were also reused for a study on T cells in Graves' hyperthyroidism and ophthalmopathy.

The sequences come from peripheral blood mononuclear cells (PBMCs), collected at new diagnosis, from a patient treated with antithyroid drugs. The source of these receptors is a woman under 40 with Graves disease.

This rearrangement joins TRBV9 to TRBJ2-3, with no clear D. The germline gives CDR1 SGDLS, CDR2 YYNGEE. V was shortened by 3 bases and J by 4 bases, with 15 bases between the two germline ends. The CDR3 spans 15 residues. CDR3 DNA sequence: TGTGCCAGCAGCGCGCCGTCCAGTATCTCAGATACGCAGTATTTT. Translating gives CASSAPSSISDTQYF. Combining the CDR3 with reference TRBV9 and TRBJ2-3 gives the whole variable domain DSGVTQTPKHLITATGQRVTLRCSPRSGDLSVYWYQQSLDQGLQFLIQYYNGEERAKGNILERFSAQQFPDLHSELNLSSLELGDSALYFCASSAPSSISDTQYFGPGTRLTVL.

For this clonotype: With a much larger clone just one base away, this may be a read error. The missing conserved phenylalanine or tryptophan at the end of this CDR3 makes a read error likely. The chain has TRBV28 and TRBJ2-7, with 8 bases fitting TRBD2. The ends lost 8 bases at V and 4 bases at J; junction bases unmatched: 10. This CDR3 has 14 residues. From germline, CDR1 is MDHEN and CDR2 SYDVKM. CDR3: CASGGVSGSYEQYL. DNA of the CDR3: TGTGCCAGCGGAGGAGTAAGCGGGAGTTACGAGCAGTACCTC.

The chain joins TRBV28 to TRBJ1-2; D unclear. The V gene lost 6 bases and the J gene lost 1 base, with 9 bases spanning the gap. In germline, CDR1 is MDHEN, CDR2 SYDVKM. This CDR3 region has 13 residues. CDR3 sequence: CASSTGINYGYTF. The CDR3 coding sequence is TGTGCCAGCAGCACGGGGATTAACTATGGCTACACCTTC.

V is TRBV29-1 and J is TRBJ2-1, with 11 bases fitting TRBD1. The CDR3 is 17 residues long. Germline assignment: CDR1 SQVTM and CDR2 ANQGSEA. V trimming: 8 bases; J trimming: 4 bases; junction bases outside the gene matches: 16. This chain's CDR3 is CSHLDRGLGLSYNEQFF. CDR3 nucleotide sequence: TGCAGCCATCTGGACAGGGGGCTCGGACTTTCATACAATGAGCAGTTCTTC.

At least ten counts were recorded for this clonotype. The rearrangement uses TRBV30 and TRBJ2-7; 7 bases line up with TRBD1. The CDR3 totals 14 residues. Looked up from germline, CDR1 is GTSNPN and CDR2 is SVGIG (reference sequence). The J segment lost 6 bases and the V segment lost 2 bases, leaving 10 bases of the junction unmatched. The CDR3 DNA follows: TGTGCCTGGAGTATAGGGGGCTCCGTCCGCGAGCAGTACTTC. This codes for CAWSIGGSVREQYF. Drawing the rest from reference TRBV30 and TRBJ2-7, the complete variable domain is SQTIHQWPATLVQPVGSPLSLECTVEGTSNPNLYWYRQAAGRGLQLLFYSVGIGQISSEVPQNLSASRPQDRQFILSSKKLLLSDSGFYLCAWSIGGSVREQYFGPGTRLTVT.

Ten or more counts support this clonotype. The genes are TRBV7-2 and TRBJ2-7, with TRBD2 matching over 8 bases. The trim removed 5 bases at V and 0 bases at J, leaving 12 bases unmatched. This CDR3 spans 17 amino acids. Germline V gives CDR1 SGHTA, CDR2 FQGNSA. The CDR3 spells CASSASAGTRGSYEQYF. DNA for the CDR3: TGTGCCAGCAGCGCAAGCGCGGGGACTAGGGGCTCCTACGAGCAGTACTTC.

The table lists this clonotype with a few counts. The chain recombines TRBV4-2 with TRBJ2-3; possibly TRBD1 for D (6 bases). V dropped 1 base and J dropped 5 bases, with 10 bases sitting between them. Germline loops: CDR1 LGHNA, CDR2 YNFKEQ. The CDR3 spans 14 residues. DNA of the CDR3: TGTGCCAGCAGCCAAGGGACAGTAGGAGATACGCAGTATTTT. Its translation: CASSQGTVGDTQYF.

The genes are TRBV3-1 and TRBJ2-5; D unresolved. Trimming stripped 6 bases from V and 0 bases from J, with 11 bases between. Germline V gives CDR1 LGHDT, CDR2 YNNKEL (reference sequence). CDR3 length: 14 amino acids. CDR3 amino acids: CASRSRSYQETQYF. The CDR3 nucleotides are TGTGCCAGCAGGTCTCGATCGTACCAAGAGACCCAGTACTTC.

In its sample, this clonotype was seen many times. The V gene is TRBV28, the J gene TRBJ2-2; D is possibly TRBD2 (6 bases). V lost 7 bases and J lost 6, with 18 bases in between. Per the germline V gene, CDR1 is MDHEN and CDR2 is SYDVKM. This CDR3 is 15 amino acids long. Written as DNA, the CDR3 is TGTGCCAGCACTCCTATCAACCAGCGGGCCGGGGAGCTGTTTTTT. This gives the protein CASTPINQRAGELFF. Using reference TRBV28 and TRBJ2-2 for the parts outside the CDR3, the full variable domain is DVKVTQSSRYLVKRTGEKVFLECVQDMDHENMFWYRQDPGLGLRLIYFSYDVKMKEKGDIPEGYSVSREKKERFSLILESASTNQTSMYLCASTPINQRAGELFFGEGSRLTVL.

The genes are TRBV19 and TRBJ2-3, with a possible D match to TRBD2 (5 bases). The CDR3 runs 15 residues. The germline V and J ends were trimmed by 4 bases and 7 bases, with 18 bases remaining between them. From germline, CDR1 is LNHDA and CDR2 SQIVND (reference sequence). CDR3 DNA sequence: TGTGCCAGTAGTAGTGGGGAGACGGTGGTGTATACGCAGTATTTT. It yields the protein CASSSGETVVYTQYF. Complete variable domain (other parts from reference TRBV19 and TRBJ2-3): DGGITQSPKYLFRKEGQNVTLSCEQNLNHDAMYWYRQDPGQGLRLIYYSQIVNDFQKGDIAEGYSVSREKKESFPLTVTSAQKNPTAFYLCASSSGETVVYTQYFGPGTRLTVL.

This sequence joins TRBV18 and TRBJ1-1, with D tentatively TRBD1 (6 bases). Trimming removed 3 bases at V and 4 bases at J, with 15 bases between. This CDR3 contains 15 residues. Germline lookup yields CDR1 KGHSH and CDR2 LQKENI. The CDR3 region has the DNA TGTGCCAGCTCACCTCGAAGTCAGGGGCCCACTGAAGCTTTCTTT. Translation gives CASSPRSQGPTEAFF.

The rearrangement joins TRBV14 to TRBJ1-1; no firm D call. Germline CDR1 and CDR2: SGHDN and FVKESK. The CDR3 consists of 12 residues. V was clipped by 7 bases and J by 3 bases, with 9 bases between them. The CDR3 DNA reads TGTGCCAGCACCCTCGGAGACACTGAAGCTTTCTTT. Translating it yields CASTLGDTEAFF.

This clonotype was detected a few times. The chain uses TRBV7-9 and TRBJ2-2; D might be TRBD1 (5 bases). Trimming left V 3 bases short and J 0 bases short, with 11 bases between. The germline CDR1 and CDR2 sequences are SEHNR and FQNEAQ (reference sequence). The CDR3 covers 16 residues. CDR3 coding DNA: TGTGCCAGCAGCTTCCCGACAGAAACGAACACCGGGGAGCTGTTTTTT. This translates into CASSFPTETNTGELFF.

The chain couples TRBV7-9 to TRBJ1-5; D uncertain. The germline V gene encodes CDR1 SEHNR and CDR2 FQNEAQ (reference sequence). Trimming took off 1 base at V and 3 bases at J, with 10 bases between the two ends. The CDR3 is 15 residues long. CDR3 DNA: TGTGCCAGCAGCTTAGGCACAGTTTCCAATCAGCCCCAGCATTTT. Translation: CASSLGTVSNQPQHF.

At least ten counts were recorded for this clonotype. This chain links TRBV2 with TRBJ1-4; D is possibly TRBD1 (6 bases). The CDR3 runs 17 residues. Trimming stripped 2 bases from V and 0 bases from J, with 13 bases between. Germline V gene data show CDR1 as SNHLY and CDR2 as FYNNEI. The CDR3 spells CASSEKNRAATNEKLFF. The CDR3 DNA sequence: TGTGCCAGCAGTGAAAAGAACAGGGCCGCAACTAATGAAAAACTGTTTTTT. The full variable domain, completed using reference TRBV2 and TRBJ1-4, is EPEVTQTPSHQVTQMGQEVILRCVPISNHLYFYWYRQILGQKVEFLVSFYNNEISEKSEIFDDQFSVERPDGSNFTLKIRSTKLEDSAMYFCASSEKNRAATNEKLFFGSGTQLSVL.

DNA of the CDR3: TGTGCCAGCAGTGAGGGGACTAGCTACAATGAGCAGTTCTTC. It is translated as CASSEGTSYNEQFF. This chain links TRBV2 with TRBJ2-1, with TRBD2 matching 8 bases. The trim removed 3 bases at V and 3 bases at J, leaving 1 base unmatched. Germline lookup yields CDR1 SNHLY and CDR2 FYNNEI. CDR3 length: 14 amino acids.

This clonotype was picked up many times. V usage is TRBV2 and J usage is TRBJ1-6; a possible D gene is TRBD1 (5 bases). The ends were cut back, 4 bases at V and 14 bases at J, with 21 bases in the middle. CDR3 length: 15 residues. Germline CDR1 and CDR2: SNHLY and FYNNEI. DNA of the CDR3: TGTGCCAGCAGTGGTTTTGTGTCAGGGAGAAGCTCCCTCCACTTT. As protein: CASSGFVSGRSSLHF.

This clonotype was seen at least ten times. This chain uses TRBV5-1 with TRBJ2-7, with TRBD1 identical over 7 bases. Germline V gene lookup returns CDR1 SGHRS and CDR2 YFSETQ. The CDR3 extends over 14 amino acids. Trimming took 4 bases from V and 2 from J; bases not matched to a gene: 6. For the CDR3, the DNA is TGCGCCAGCAGCCCCCGGGACAGACCCTACGAGCAGTACTTC. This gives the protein CASSPRDRPYEQYF.

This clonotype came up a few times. CDR3 region: CASSYSASGRVDTQYF. The CDR3 coding sequence is TGTGCCAGCAGTTACTCCGCTAGCGGGAGGGTCGATACGCAGTATTTT. This chain uses TRBV6-5 with TRBJ2-3, with 12 bases identical to TRBD2. The CDR3 totals 16 residues. J gave up 6 bases and V 0 bases, and 4 bases lay outside the gene matches. Germline CDR1 MNHEY, CDR2 SVGAGI.

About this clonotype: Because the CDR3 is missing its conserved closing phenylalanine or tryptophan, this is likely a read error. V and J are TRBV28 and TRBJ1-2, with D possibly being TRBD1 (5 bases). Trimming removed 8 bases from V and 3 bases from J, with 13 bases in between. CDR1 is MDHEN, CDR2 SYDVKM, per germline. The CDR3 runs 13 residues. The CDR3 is CASWDASDYGYTL. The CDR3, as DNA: TGTGCCAGCTGGGACGCGTCAGACTATGGCTACACCCTC.

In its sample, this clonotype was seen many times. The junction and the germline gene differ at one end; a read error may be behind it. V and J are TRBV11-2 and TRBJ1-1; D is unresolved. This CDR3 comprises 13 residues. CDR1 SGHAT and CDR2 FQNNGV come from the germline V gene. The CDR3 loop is CASRLVGDTEAFF. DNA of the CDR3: TGTGCCAGCAGGTTAGTAGGAGACACTGAAGCTTTCTTT.

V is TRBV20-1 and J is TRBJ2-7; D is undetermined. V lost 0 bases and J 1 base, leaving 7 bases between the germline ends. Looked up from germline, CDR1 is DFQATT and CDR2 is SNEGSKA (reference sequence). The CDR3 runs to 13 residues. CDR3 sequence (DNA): TGCAGTGCTAGAGATCCCAGTTCCTACGAGCAGTACTTC. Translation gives CSARDPSSYEQYF.

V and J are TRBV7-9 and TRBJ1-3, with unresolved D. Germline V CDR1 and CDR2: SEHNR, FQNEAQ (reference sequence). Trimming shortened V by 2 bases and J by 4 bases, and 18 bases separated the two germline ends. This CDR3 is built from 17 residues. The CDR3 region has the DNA TGTGCCAGCAGCTTATTTATCACCCCCACGCCGGGAAACACCATATATTTT. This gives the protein CASSLFITPTPGNTIYF.